The 19 T cell receptor beta chains below all came from one sample that was sequenced in a study of naive and memory T cell subsets. Both TRBC1 and TRBC2 were covered by a beta constant-region primer of two equimolar oligonucleotides. Nested alpha and beta constant-region primers with the SP2 primer drove four PCR rounds on ligated cDNA. TCRdb analysed the UMI-ligation and nested PCR reads with MiXCR anew, one entry per CDR3 protein. This sample has over 20,000 distinct CDR3 sequences, with roughly 9.6% found just once. The specimen was central memory CD8+ T cells from blood. The receptor source for this set is a human donor in good health.

This clonotype was counted many times. V gene TRBV20-1 combines with J gene TRBJ2-1, with 10 bases fitting TRBD2. The CDR3 is 15 amino acids. V lost 4 bases, J lost 4 bases, and 7 bases stayed unmatched. The V gene's germline CDR1 is DFQATT and CDR2 SNEGSKA (reference sequence). The CDR3 bases are TGCAGTGCTAACGGGTGGACTAGCGGTTACAATGAGCAGTTCTTC. Its protein product is CSANGWTSGYNEQFF.

This clonotype came up many times. This chain links TRBV20-1 with TRBJ2-7; tentative D call: TRBD2 (6 bases). Germline CDR1 reads DFQATT; CDR2 reads SNEGSKA (reference sequence). V lost 1 base and J 6 bases, leaving 16 bases between the germline ends. The CDR3 runs to 14 residues. CDR3 protein: CSARGYRENGEQYF. In DNA, the CDR3 is TGCAGTGCTAGAGGTTACCGGGAGAACGGCGAGCAGTACTTC.

This clonotype was picked up many times. The chain has TRBV6-4 and TRBJ2-1, with TRBD1 as a possible D gene (7 bases). The CDR3 has 13 residues. Trimming took off 6 bases at V and 6 bases at J, with 12 bases between the two ends. Germline V lookup: CDR1 MRHNA, CDR2 SNTAGT. The CDR3 loop reads CASSTGDSNEQFF. CDR3 coding DNA: TGTGCCAGCAGCACAGGGGACTCCAATGAGCAGTTCTTC.

This clonotype was observed a handful of times. The chain links TRBV5-1 to TRBJ2-2; D may be TRBD1 or TRBD2 (6 bases each). The CDR3 sequence is 13 residues long. V lost 3 bases, J lost 7 bases, and 10 bases lay in between. Germline CDR1 is SGHRS and CDR2 is YFSETQ. CDR3 protein: CASSWGANGELFF. In DNA, the CDR3 is TGCGCCAGCAGCTGGGGGGCGAACGGGGAGCTGTTTTTT.

This clonotype has at least ten counts. The chain recombines TRBV7-9 with TRBJ1-2; D is undetermined. This CDR3 has 14 amino acids. Trimming left V 6 bases short and J 7 bases short, with 18 bases between. The germline CDR1 and CDR2 sequences are SEHNR and FQNEAQ (reference sequence). CDR3 nucleotides: TGTGCCAGCAGGCACAAGGACCCTCCCGCTGGCTACACCTTC. It is translated as CASRHKDPPAGYTF.

This chain uses TRBV20-1 with TRBJ2-1; D is perhaps TRBD2 (7 bases). CDR3 length equals 15 residues. The V end lost 0 bases, the J end lost 7 bases, and 16 bases lay between the germline ends. CDR1 is DFQATT and CDR2 is SNEGSKA in the germline V gene (reference sequence). CDR3: CSARDRAGRGNEQFF. The CDR3 DNA reads as TGCAGTGCTAGAGATCGAGCGGGAAGGGGGAATGAGCAGTTCTTC.

This clonotype has a handful of counts. V usage is TRBV6-2 or TRBV6-3 and J usage is TRBJ1-2, with D possibly being TRBD1 (5 bases). With 2 bases removed from V and 3 bases from J, the gap between germline ends came to 25 bases. The germline CDR1 and CDR2 sequences are MNHEY and SVGEGT. CDR3 length equals 19 residues. Written as DNA, the CDR3 is TGTGCCAGCAGTTACAATCGGGGGTTACCCCTCGCCGTCGACTATGGCTACACCTTC. Its translation: CASSYNRGLPLAVDYGYTF.

This clonotype was recorded a few times. The gene calls are TRBV6-6 and TRBJ1-2; possibly TRBD1 for D (6 bases). The V gene lost 3 bases and the J gene lost 4 bases, with 12 bases spanning the gap. In germline, CDR1 is MNHNY, CDR2 SVGAGI (reference sequence). This CDR3 spans 14 amino acids. This CDR3 is CASSYSDSVYGYTF. Written as DNA, the CDR3 is TGTGCCAGCAGTTATTCGGACAGCGTCTATGGCTACACCTTC.

In this sample, this clonotype turned up a few times. The chain couples TRBV27 to TRBJ1-5; possibly TRBD1 for D (5 bases). Germline CDR1 and CDR2: MNHEY and SMNVEV (reference sequence). The V and J ends lost 4 bases and 1 base respectively, with 11 bases between them. This CDR3 is 15 amino acids long. CDR3 sequence (DNA): TGTGCCAGCAGTTCCGACAGATTGAGCAATCAGCCCCAGCATTTT. Amino acids: CASSSDRLSNQPQHF.

J is TRBJ2-7 and V is TRBV27; 7 bases align to TRBD1. The germline V gene encodes CDR1 MNHEY and CDR2 SMNVEV (reference sequence). V gave up 5 bases and J gave up 4 bases; unmatched junction bases: 5. The CDR3 has 13 amino acids. In DNA form, the CDR3 reads TGTGCCAGCAGTCCTACAGGGGCTTACGAGCAGTACTTC. It specifies CASSPTGAYEQYF.

The V and J genes are TRBV3-1 and TRBJ2-1, with 10 positions matching TRBD1. With 2 bases clipped from V and 7 bases from J, the junction kept 8 bases outside the gene matches. The CDR3 spans 16 residues. Per the germline V gene, CDR1 is LGHDT and CDR2 is YNNKEL (reference sequence). CDR3 residues: CASSQYRDRGQNEQFF. DNA for the CDR3: TGTGCCAGCAGCCAATACCGGGACAGGGGTCAGAATGAGCAGTTCTTC.

This clonotype was seen many times. The genes are TRBV6-2 or TRBV6-3 and TRBJ2-1; TRBD2 matches 9 bases. This CDR3 has 14 amino acids. CDR1 and CDR2 (germline): MNHEY, SVGEGT. V shed 8 bases, J shed 4 bases, and the junction held 6 bases outside the gene matches. CDR3 in amino acids: CASGTSGSYNEQFF. CDR3 nucleotide sequence: TGTGCCAGCGGTACTAGCGGGTCGTACAATGAGCAGTTCTTC.

The chain is built from TRBV27 and TRBJ2-3; the D is unclear. In germline, CDR1 is MNHEY, CDR2 SMNVEV (reference sequence). Trimming left V 6 bases short and J 7 bases short, with 20 bases between. The CDR3 is made up of 15 amino acids. The CDR3 sequence: CASSVSSLPGNTQYF. CDR3 DNA sequence: TGTGCCAGCAGCGTGAGTAGCCTCCCTGGGAATACGCAGTATTTT.

There are a few counts of this clonotype. The CDR3 is CASSYSIGGINTEAFF. In DNA, the CDR3 is TGTGCCAGCAGTTACTCGATAGGGGGGATTAACACTGAAGCTTTCTTT. The J gene is TRBJ1-1, the V gene TRBV6-5; D may be TRBD1 (6 bases). Germline V gene lookup returns CDR1 MNHEY and CDR2 SVGAGI. Trimming removed 0 bases at V and 2 bases at J, with 13 bases between. This CDR3 has 16 residues.

This clonotype has at least ten counts. The chain has TRBV7-9 and TRBJ1-1; 9 bases map to TRBD1. The CDR3 has 14 residues. Germline V gives CDR1 SEHNR, CDR2 FQNEAQ (reference sequence). The junction had 6 bases not matched to a gene; V was cut back by 5 bases and J by 5 bases. CDR3 nucleotides: TGTGCCAGCAGCCCCGGGACAGGGTGGACTGAAGCTTTCTTT. As protein: CASSPGTGWTEAFF.

This clonotype was counted at least ten times. The chain carries TRBV9 and TRBJ2-1, with D perhaps given as TRBD1 or TRBD2 (5 bases each). Per germline, CDR1 SGDLS and CDR2 YYNGEE. Trimming removed 4 bases from V and 6 bases from J, with 17 bases in between. The CDR3 sequence is 15 residues long. The CDR3 is CASSFRDGAFNEQFF. In DNA form, the CDR3 reads TGTGCCAGCAGCTTCCGGGACGGGGCTTTCAATGAGCAGTTCTTC. Complete variable domain (other parts from reference TRBV9 and TRBJ2-1): DSGVTQTPKHLITATGQRVTLRCSPRSGDLSVYWYQQSLDQGLQFLIQYYNGEERAKGNILERFSAQQFPDLHSELNLSSLELGDSALYFCASSFRDGAFNEQFFGPGTRLTVL.

The rearrangement links TRBV6-5 to TRBJ1-1; no reliable D call. The germline V gene has CDR1 MNHEY and CDR2 SVGAGI. The CDR3 contains 11 residues. Trimming removed 6 bases from V and 1 base from J, with 3 bases in between. The CDR3 DNA reads TGTGCCAGCAGCACGAACACTGAAGCTTTCTTT. Residues: CASSTNTEAFF.

This clonotype was detected ten times or more. This chain joins TRBV20-1 and TRBJ2-7; 11 bases map to TRBD2. V lost 0 bases, J lost 4 bases, and 8 bases stayed unmatched. This CDR3 spans 16 amino acids. The germline V gene encodes CDR1 DFQATT and CDR2 SNEGSKA (reference sequence). In nucleotides, the CDR3 is TGCAGTGCTAGAGAATCGACTAGCGGGGACTTTTACGAGCAGTACTTC. Translating it yields CSARESTSGDFYEQYF.

This clonotype has only a few counts. The chain has TRBV7-8 and TRBJ2-7; D is ambiguous. Trimming shortened V by 4 bases and J by 4 bases, and 11 bases separated the two germline ends. The CDR3 consists of 13 residues. CDR1 is SGHVS, CDR2 FQNEAQ, per germline. CDR3 coding DNA: TGTGCCAGCAGCTCCTACAGAGTTTACGAGCAGTACTTC. It codes for CASSSYRVYEQYF.